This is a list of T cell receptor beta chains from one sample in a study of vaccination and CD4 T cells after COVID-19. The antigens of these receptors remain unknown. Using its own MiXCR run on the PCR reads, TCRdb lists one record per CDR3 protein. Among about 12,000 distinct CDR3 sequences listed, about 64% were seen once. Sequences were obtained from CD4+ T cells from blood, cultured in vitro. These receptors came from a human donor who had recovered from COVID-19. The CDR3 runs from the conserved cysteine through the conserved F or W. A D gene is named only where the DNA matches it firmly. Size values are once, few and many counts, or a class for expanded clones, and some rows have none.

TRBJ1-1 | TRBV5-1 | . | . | TGCGCCAGCAGCTGGGAACCTTGGAACACTGAAGCTTTCTTT | CASSWEPWNTEAFF
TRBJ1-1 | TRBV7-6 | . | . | TGTGCCAGCAGCCCCCGTGAGGGGAGGTCTGAAGCTTTCTTT | CASSPREGRSEAFF
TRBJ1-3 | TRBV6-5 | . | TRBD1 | TGTGCCAGCAGTTTCAGGGGGCCTGGAAACACCATATATTTT | CASSFRGPGNTIYF
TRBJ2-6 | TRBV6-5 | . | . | TGTGCCAGCAGTTACTCTGGGGCCAACGTCCTGACTTTC | CASSYSGANVLTF
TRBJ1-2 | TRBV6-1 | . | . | TGTGCCAGCAGCAAAGGGGCCTATGGCTACACCTTC | CASSKGAYGYTF
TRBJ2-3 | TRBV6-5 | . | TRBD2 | TGTGCCAGCAGTTTAGCGGGGCTTGGCACAGATACGCAGTATTTT | CASSLAGLGTDTQYF
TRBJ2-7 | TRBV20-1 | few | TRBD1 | TGCAGTGCTAGAGGACAGGGGGCGAGTTGGGAGCAGTACTTC | CSARGQGASWEQYF
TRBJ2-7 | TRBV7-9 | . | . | TGTGCCAGCAGCTCCCCCAGGGCCTCCTACGAGCAGTACTTC | CASSSPRASYEQYF
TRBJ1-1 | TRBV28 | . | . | TGTGCCAGCAGTTTATGGCCGGGGGGGGCGAGGAACACTGAAGCTTTCTTT | CASSLWPGGARNTEAFF
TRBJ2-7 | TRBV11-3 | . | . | TGTGCCAGCAGCCTGGGACCTTCCGAGCAGTACTTC | CASSLGPSEQYF
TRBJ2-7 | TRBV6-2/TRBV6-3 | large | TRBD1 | TGTGCCAGCAGGGGTGGGACAGCCGAAGTCTACGAGCAGTACTTC | CASRGGTAEVYEQYF
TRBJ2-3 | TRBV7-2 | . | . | TGTGCCAGCAGCCAAAGCCCGAGGGGAACGCAGTATTTT | CASSQSPRGTQYF
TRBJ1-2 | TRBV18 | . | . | TGTGCCAGCTCACCGGACGCCACCCTAGGAGGGACCTTC | CASSPDATLGGTF
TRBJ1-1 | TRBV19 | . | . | TGTGCCAGCTGGGGGAGGGGAGCTCCTAACACTGAAGCTTTCTTT | CASWGRGAPNTEAFF
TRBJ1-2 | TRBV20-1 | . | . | TGCAGTGCTAGAACCGGGGTAGCGGACTATGGCTACACCTTC | CSARTGVADYGYTF
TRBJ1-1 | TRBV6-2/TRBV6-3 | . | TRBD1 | TGTGCCAGCAGTACACAGGGGGCGGTGAACACTGAAGCTTTCTTT | CASSTQGAVNTEAFF
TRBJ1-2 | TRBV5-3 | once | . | TGTGCCAGCAGCCCCGGGTCGCACGGTGGCTACACCTTC | CASSPGSHGGYTF
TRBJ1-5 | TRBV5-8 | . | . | TGTGCCAGCAGCTTGTTTGGTGGGGATCAGCCCCAGCATTTT | CASSLFGGDQPQHF
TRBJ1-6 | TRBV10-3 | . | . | TGTGCCATCAGCCGGCGCCCGAGGGATTCACCCCTCCACTTT | CAISRRPRDSPLHF
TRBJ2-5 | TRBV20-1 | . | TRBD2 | TGCAGTGCAGTAGCGGGATTGAGGGAGACCCAGTACTTC | CSAVAGLRETQYF
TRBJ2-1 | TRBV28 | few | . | TGTGCCAGCAGTCCTCAGGGACCCCTCAATGAGCAGTTCTTC | CASSPQGPLNEQFF
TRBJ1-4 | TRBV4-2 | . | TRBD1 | TGTGCCAGCAGCCAAACCGGGACAGCCTTCGGGGCTAATGAAAAACTGTTTTTT | CASSQTGTAFGANEKLFF
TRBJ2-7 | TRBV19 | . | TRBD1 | TGTGCCAGTAGTATTGGGGACAGGTCCTACGAGCAGTACTTC | CASSIGDRSYEQYF
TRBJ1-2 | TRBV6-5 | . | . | TGTGCCAGCAGTTACCCGCCCCAGGGAGCTGGCTACACCTTC | CASSYPPQGAGYTF
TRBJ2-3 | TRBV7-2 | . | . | TGTGCCAGCAGCTTAGCGTTAGGGGCACGCACAGATACGCAGTATTTT | CASSLALGARTDTQYF
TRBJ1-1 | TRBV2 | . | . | TGTGCCAGCAGTGAAGCGGTCCGGCAGGGTGAAGCTTTCTTT | CASSEAVRQGEAFF
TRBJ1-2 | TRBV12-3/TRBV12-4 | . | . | TGTGCCAGCACCGACAGCAGATATGGCTACACCTTC | CASTDSRYGYTF
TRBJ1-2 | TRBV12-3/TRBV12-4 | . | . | TGTGCCAGCAGCGGGGGAAGTGGCTACACCTTC | CASSGGSGYTF
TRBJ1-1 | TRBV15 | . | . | TGTGCCACCAGCAGAGTACCCAGGGTGAACACTGAAGCTTTCTTT | CATSRVPRVNTEAFF
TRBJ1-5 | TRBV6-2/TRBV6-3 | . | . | TGTGCCAGCATCGGACAGTTCAATCAGCCCCAGCATTTT | CASIGQFNQPQHF
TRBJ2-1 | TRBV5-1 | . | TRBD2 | TGCGCCAGCAGCTTGACTAGCGGGATCAATGAGCAGTTCTTC | CASSLTSGINEQFF
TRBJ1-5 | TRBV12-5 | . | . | TGTGCTAGTGGTTTGGTAACGCCCCAGCATTTT | CASGLVTPQHF
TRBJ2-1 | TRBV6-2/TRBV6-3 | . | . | TGTGCCGCTAAAAGTCTAGCGCTAGACAATGAGCAGTTCTTC | CAAKSLALDNEQFF
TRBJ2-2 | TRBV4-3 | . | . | TGCGCCAGCAGCCAGGGGGTAACCGGGGAGCTGTTTTTT | CASSQGVTGELFF
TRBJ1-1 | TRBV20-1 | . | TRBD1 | TGCAGTGCTAGAGATGGGGGACAGAGCACTGAAGCTTTCTTT | CSARDGGQSTEAFF
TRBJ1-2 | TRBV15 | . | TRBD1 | TGTGCCACCAGCAGAGGCCAGGGACAGCCACACTATGGCTACACCTTC | CATSRGQGQPHYGYTF
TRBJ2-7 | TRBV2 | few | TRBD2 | TGTGCCAGCAGTGGTCTAGCGGGAGGGTCCTACGAGCAGTACTTC | CASSGLAGGSYEQYF
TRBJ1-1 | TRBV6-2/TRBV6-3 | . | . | TGTGCCAGCAGTAGGGGGTCTCCGGGGACTGAAGCTTTCTTT | CASSRGSPGTEAFF
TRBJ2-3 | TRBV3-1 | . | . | TGTGCCAGCAGCCAAGGGTCCGATACGCAGTATTTT | CASSQGSDTQYF
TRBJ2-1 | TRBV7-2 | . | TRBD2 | TGTGCCAGCAGCTTAGAAGGGGACTACTACAATGAGCAGTTCTTC | CASSLEGDYYNEQFF
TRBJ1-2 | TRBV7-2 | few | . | TGTGCCAGCAGTCCCTCCGGGACGGAGCTCTATGGCTACACCTTC | CASSPSGTELYGYTF
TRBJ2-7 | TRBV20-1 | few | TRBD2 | TGCAGTGTCCCGACTAGCGGGAATAACGAGCAGTACTTC | CSVPTSGNNEQYF
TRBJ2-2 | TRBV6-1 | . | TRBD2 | TGTGCCAGCAGAGATAGCGGGAAAGGGTACACCGGGGAGCTGTTTTTT | CASRDSGKGYTGELFF
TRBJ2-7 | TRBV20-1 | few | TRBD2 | TGCAGTGCTAGAGACGCAGCGGGGGGGTACGAGCAGTACTTC | CSARDAAGGYEQYF
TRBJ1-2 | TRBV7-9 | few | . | TGTGCCAGCAGTCATGCCCAGGGTGGCTACACCTTC | CASSHAQGGYTF
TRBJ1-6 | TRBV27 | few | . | TGTGCCAGCAGTAGACAGGTTGGGTACAATTCACCCCTCCACTTT | CASSRQVGYNSPLHF
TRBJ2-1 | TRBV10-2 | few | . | TGCGCCAGCAAGTCGGTTCGGACATCGGTCAACAATGAGCAGTTCTTC | CASKSVRTSVNNEQFF
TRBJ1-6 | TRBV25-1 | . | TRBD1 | TGTGCCAGCAGCCCGGACAGGGGGGAGAGTTCACCCCTCCACTTT | CASSPDRGESSPLHF
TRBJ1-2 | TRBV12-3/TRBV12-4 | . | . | TGTGCCAGCAGTCCATGGACAGCTGCTAACTATGGCTACACCTTC | CASSPWTAANYGYTF
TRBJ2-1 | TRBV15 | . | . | TGTGCCACCAGCAGGCTAGGCAGTGAGCAGTTCTTC | CATSRLGSEQFF
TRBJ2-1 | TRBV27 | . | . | TGTGCCAGCAGTTTAAGGGACCGCACCACATTCGATGAGCAGTTCTTC | CASSLRDRTTFDEQFF
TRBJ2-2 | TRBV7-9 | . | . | TGTGCCAGCAACCCCTCGGCCGGGGAGCTGTTTTTT | CASNPSAGELFF
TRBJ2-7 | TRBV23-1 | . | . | TGCGCCAGCAGTCAGAGTGGCGCTTACGAGCAGTACTTC | CASSQSGAYEQYF